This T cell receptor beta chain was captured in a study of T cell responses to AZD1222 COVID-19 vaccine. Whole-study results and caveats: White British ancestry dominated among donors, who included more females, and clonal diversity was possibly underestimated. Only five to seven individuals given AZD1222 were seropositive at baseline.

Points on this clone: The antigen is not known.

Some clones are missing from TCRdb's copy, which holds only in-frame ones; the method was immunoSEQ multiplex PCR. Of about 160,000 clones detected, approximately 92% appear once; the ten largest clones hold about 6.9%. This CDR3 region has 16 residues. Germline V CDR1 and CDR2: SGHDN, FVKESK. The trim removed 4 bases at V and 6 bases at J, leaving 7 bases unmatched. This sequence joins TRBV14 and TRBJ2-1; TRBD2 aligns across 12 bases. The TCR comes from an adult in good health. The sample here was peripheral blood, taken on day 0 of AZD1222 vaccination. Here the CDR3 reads CASSRERLAGANEQFF. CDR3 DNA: TGTGCCAGCAGCCGGGAGCGACTAGCGGGGGCCAATGAGCAGTTCTTC. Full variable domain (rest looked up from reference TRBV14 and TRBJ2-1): EAGVTQFPSHSVIEKGQTVTLRCDPISGHDNLYWYRRVMGKEIKFLLHFVKESKQDESGMPNNRFLAERTGGTYSTLKVQPAELEDSGVYFCASSRERLAGANEQFFGPGTRLTVL.